At least ten counts were recorded for the clone carrying this T cell receptor (beta chain). Its target is not known. This sample stems from a study of breast tumors, draining lymph nodes, adjacent tissues. Whole-study findings and limits: Tumors had less TCR diversity than lymph nodes, more than nontumor tissue. Most tumor T cells seemingly derive from lymph node, then expand in tumor. The lymph node origin of tumor T cells was framed as consistent with a hypothesis, not demonstrated. Compared with basal-like, luminal-like tumors shared significantly more repertoire with nontumor tissue.

Axillary draining lymph nodes of breast cancer patients supplied the node samples. TCRdb itself ran the multiplex PCR reads through MiXCR, one entry per CDR3 protein. The sample carries some 100,000 distinct CDR3 sequences, 20% to 25% recorded once. The TCR was taken from a female donor with breast cancer. Some clones in this sample may be carry-over from other donors' samples. The sample taken for sequencing was axillary lymph node tissue.

CDR3 sequence (DNA): TGTGCCGACACGTCGGGCCTAGTAGCCGGGGAGCTGTTTTTT. Residues: CADTSGLVAGELFF. J is TRBJ2-2 and V is TRBV7-9; no reliable D call. The ends were cut back, 11 bases at V and 6 bases at J, with 19 bases in the middle. Germline V gene data show CDR1 as SEHNR and CDR2 as FQNEAQ (reference sequence). The CDR3 totals 14 residues.